The 32 T cell receptor beta chains below were found in one sample sequenced in a study of T cells in localized non-small cell lung cancer. The method was immunoSEQ multiplex PCR; TCRdb's version includes in-frame clones alone and lacks a portion of them. Counted here are 25,000 to 30,000 clones, approximately 92% occurring once; the ten biggest clones make up around 4%. The source material was peripheral blood mononuclear cells, sampled before any cancer treatment. These receptors came from a woman between 35 and 70 years old with stage III lung adenocarcinoma.

This sequence joins TRBV6-4 and TRBJ1-5, with unresolved D. Trimming took 5 bases from V and 3 from J, leaving 8 bases between them. The CDR3 length is 13 residues. The germline V gene encodes CDR1 MRHNA and CDR2 SNTAGT. The CDR3 protein is CASSPSTNQPQHF. The CDR3 DNA reads TGTGCCAGCAGTCCCTCAACCAATCAGCCCCAGCATTTT.

This clone was detected only once. The chain combines TRBV18 with TRBJ1-1; 10 bases match TRBD1. Germline V lookup: CDR1 KGHSH, CDR2 LQKENI. This CDR3 is 15 amino acids long. The V segment lost 2 bases and the J segment 4 bases; nucleotides outside the gene matches: 4. CDR3 in amino acids: CASSPVTGGGTEAFF. In nucleotides, the CDR3 is TGTGCCAGCTCACCAGTGACAGGGGGCGGCACTGAAGCTTTCTTT.

The chain combines TRBV18 with TRBJ1-6; 8 bases align to TRBD1. From germline, CDR1 is KGHSH and CDR2 LQKENI. The CDR3 is 14 residues long. J lost 10 bases, V lost 5 bases, and 7 bases had no gene match. The chain's CDR3 is CASSSRTGRSPLHF. CDR3 sequence (DNA): TGTGCCAGCTCATCCCGGACAGGGAGATCACCCCTCCACTTT.

J is TRBJ2-7 and V is TRBV29-1; TRBD1 aligns across 10 bases. The germline V gene encodes CDR1 SQVTM and CDR2 ANQGSEA. There are 14 residues in the CDR3. V trimming: 2 bases; J trimming: 6 bases; junction bases outside the gene matches: 7. The CDR3 bases are TGCAGCGTTGAAACGGGACAGGGGACACGCGAGCAGTACTTC. Encoded protein: CSVETGQGTREQYF.

Written as DNA, the CDR3 is TGCAGCGTATCGGACGGACCTAACACTGAAGCTTTCTTT. It translates to CSVSDGPNTEAFF. V and J are TRBV29-1 and TRBJ1-1, with D unresolved. V was shortened by 6 bases and J by 2 bases, with 13 bases between the two germline ends. CDR1 SQVTM and CDR2 ANQGSEA come from the germline V gene. This CDR3 is 13 amino acids long.

This chain links TRBV7-2 with TRBJ2-3, with D unresolved. V lost 2 bases and J 3 bases, leaving 6 bases between the germline ends. CDR3 size: 13 residues. CDR1 SGHTA and CDR2 FQGNSA come from the germline V gene. CDR3 sequence: CASSLPGTDTQYF. Here the CDR3 DNA reads TGTGCCAGCAGCTTACCTGGAACAGATACGCAGTATTTT. The full variable domain, in which reference TRBV7-2 and TRBJ2-3 provide the parts outside the CDR3, is GAGVSQSPSNKVTEKGKDVELRCDPISGHTALYWYRQSLGQGLEFLIYFQGNSAPDKSGLPSDRFSAERTGGSVSTLTIQRTQQEDSAVYLCASSLPGTDTQYFGPGTRLTVL.

The chain employs TRBV9 and TRBJ1-3, with D possibly being TRBD1 (5 bases). V was shortened by 4 bases and J by 0 bases, with 14 bases between the two germline ends. Germline V gene sequence: CDR1 SGDLS, CDR2 YYNGEE. The CDR3 is 16 amino acids. The CDR3 nucleotides are TGTGCCAGCAGCTCAGGTGGGGGATCCTCTGGAAACACCATATATTTT. Translating gives CASSSGGGSSGNTIYF.

J is TRBJ2-3 and V is TRBV7-8; TRBD2 aligns across 9 bases. CDR3 size: 16 residues. Germline CDR1 reads SGHVS; CDR2 reads FQNEAQ. With 3 bases clipped from V and 4 bases from J, the junction kept 8 bases outside the gene matches. CDR3 region: CASSLYVAGASDTQYF. In DNA form, the CDR3 reads TGTGCCAGCAGCTTGTACGTAGCGGGAGCCTCAGATACGCAGTATTTT.

J is TRBJ2-1 and V is TRBV11-1; D remains ambiguous. V lost 2 bases, J lost 0 bases, and 11 bases lay in between. This CDR3 has 16 residues. Germline CDR1 reads SGHAT; CDR2 reads FQDESV (reference sequence). The CDR3 DNA follows: TGTGCCAGCAGCTTAAGCCACCTAAGCTCCTACAATGAGCAGTTCTTC. Its translation: CASSLSHLSSYNEQFF.

This clone was found once. This chain joins TRBV7-2 and TRBJ1-5; no reliable D call. The V gene's germline CDR1 is SGHTA and CDR2 FQGNSA. The CDR3 has 15 residues. V gave up 0 bases and J gave up 9 bases, with 15 bases separating them. The CDR3 protein is CASSLAIGLQGPQHF. CDR3 nucleotide sequence: TGTGCCAGCAGCTTAGCCATCGGGCTCCAAGGGCCCCAGCATTTT.

The CDR3 sequence: CASSSLGTQGETQYF. CDR3 coding DNA: TGTGCCAGCAGCTCTTTGGGGACCCAAGGGGAGACCCAGTACTTC. The genes are TRBV7-9 and TRBJ2-5; D possibly uses TRBD1 or TRBD2 (5 bases each). The CDR3 length is 15 residues. V was clipped by 4 bases and J by 5 bases, with 17 bases between them. CDR1 SEHNR and CDR2 FQNEAQ come from the germline V gene (reference sequence).

This chain connects TRBV14 to TRBJ1-2; D not certain. This CDR3 has 13 amino acids. V lost 0 bases and J lost 9, with 11 bases in between. In germline, CDR1 is SGHDN, CDR2 FVKESK. CDR3 region: CASSQDFSESYTF. CDR3 bases: TGTGCCAGCAGCCAAGATTTTTCGGAGAGCTACACCTTC.

This sequence joins TRBV28 and TRBJ1-5, with 9 bases lining up with TRBD1. Per the germline V gene, CDR1 is MDHEN and CDR2 is SYDVKM. The CDR3 extends over 18 amino acids. The J segment lost 3 bases and the V segment lost 5 bases, leaving 14 bases of the junction unmatched. CDR3 residues: CASSRLGLTGGHNQPQHF. CDR3 nucleotides: TGTGCCAGCAGTCGCCTCGGTCTGACAGGGGGACACAATCAGCCCCAGCATTTT.

The chain employs TRBV4-3 and TRBJ1-2, with no clear D. CDR3 length equals 11 residues. Deletions cut 1 base from V and 8 bases from J, with 5 bases between. Germline lookup yields CDR1 LGHNA and CDR2 YSLEER. The CDR3 DNA reads TGCGCCAGCAGCCAAGTTGGGGGCTACACCTTC. Its protein is CASSQVGGYTF.

CDR3 DNA sequence: TGTGCCAGCAGCTTGGAAGGTCGCGGAAATCAGCCCCAGCATTTT. Translating gives CASSLEGRGNQPQHF. The chain is built from TRBV5-6 and TRBJ1-5; no clear D gene. The germline V and J ends were trimmed by 0 bases and 4 bases, with 11 bases remaining between them. The germline CDR1 and CDR2 sequences are SGHDT and YYEEEE. This CDR3 contains 15 residues.

This clone was recorded once. The sample contains more than one DNA sequence encoding this CDR3. The chain is built from TRBV18 and TRBJ2-2; tentatively, D is TRBD1 or TRBD2 (5 bases each). This CDR3 region has 14 residues. The V and J ends lost 2 bases and 5 bases respectively, with 9 bases between them. CDR1 is KGHSH and CDR2 is LQKENI in the germline V gene. The CDR3 coding sequence is TGTGCCAGCTCACCAGGGGGTGATACCGGGGAGCTGTTTTTT. Translated: CASSPGGDTGELFF.

The chain combines TRBV5-1 with TRBJ2-7; D uncertain. The CDR3 runs to 15 residues. The V end lost 0 bases, the J end lost 5 bases, and 15 bases lay between the germline ends. Germline V gene lookup returns CDR1 SGHRS and CDR2 YFSETQ. The CDR3 region is CASSLATTRSDEQYF. In DNA, the CDR3 is TGCGCCAGCAGCTTGGCTACTACCCGAAGCGACGAGCAGTACTTC.

The chain links TRBV28 to TRBJ1-4, with 11 nucleotides matching TRBD1. The CDR3 loop spans 14 amino acids. From germline, CDR1 is MDHEN and CDR2 SYDVKM. The ends lost 6 bases at V and 11 bases at J; junction bases unmatched: 8. CDR3 bases: TGTGCCAGCAGCTCCCTCTGGGACAGGGGGAAACTGTTTTTT. Its translation: CASSSLWDRGKLFF.

The rearrangement uses TRBV9 and TRBJ2-5; 11 bases are a match to TRBD1. Germline lookup yields CDR1 SGDLS and CDR2 YYNGEE. The CDR3 runs to 14 residues. The V and J ends lost 4 bases and 4 bases, in that order; junction bases with no gene match: 3. CDR3 sequence reads: CASSRDRGLETQYF. DNA for the CDR3: TGTGCCAGCAGCAGGGACAGGGGGTTAGAGACCCAGTACTTC.

The chain is built from TRBV4-3 and TRBJ2-1, with 9 bases that match TRBD2. The V gene end was trimmed by 2 bases and the J gene end by 5 bases; junction bases not matched to a gene: 4. This CDR3 has 15 amino acids. CDR1 and CDR2 (germline): LGHNA, YSLEER. CDR3 sequence (DNA): TGCGCCAGCAGCCAATGGATAGCGGGAGACAATGAGCAGTTCTTC. The encoded protein is CASSQWIAGDNEQFF.

Regarding this clone: The junction differs from germline at one of its ends, possibly a read error. This chain links TRBV20-1 with TRBJ1-1; D may be TRBD1 (5 bases). The germline V gene has CDR1 DFQATT and CDR2 SNEGSKA (reference sequence). The CDR3 consists of 9 residues. The CDR3 region has the DNA TGCAGTGCTAGAGTAGGGGCGGGCTTT. Its protein is CSARVGAGF.

The chain has TRBV5-8 and TRBJ2-1; D gene uncertain. The germline V gene encodes CDR1 SGHTS and CDR2 YDEGEE. Trimming shortened V by 3 bases and J by 6 bases, and 19 bases separated the two germline ends. The CDR3 totals 16 residues. The CDR3 DNA follows: TGTGCCAGCAGCTCCTCCTTGAGGTCCTCCCCCAATGAGCAGTTCTTC. This translates into CASSSSLRSSPNEQFF.

This clone was counted a single time. CDR3 loop: CASSLRQGRNTIYF. CDR3 in DNA: TGTGCCAGCAGTTTACGACAGGGGAGAAACACCATATATTTT. This rearrangement joins TRBV6-5 to TRBJ1-3, with 8 bases lining up with TRBD1. Germline V CDR1 and CDR2: MNHEY, SVGAGI. J gave up 5 bases and V 4 bases, and 4 bases lay outside the gene matches. The CDR3 covers 14 residues.

This chain joins TRBV2 and TRBJ2-3, with D possibly being TRBD1 (5 bases). The CDR3 spans 13 residues. Germline V lookup: CDR1 SNHLY, CDR2 FYNNEI. Deletions cut 3 bases from V and 5 bases from J, with 9 bases between. DNA of the CDR3: TGTGCCAGCAGTGAGTTGGGGCGAGATACGCAGTATTTT. Its translation is CASSELGRDTQYF.

The V gene is TRBV5-5, the J gene TRBJ2-7, with 14 positions matching TRBD2. The J segment lost 4 bases and the V segment lost 4 bases, leaving 7 bases of the junction unmatched. Germline values: CDR1 SGHKS, CDR2 YYEKEE (reference sequence). CDR3 length equals 16 residues. In DNA form, the CDR3 reads TGTGCCAGCAGCCCGACCGGGACTAGCGGGAGTTACGAGCAGTACTTC. This codes for CASSPTGTSGSYEQYF.

The CDR3 region has the DNA TGTGCCAGCAGCTTGGGGCAGAATGAGCAGTTCTTC. Residues: CASSLGQNEQFF. The chain links TRBV5-6 to TRBJ2-1, with unresolved D. The V gene lost 0 bases and the J gene lost 7 bases, with 5 bases spanning the gap. This CDR3 spans 12 amino acids. Germline CDR1 is SGHDT and CDR2 is YYEEEE.

The V gene is TRBV19, the J gene TRBJ2-1; D could derive from TRBD1 or TRBD2 (5 bases each). The CDR3 spans 14 residues. Looked up from germline, CDR1 is LNHDA and CDR2 is SQIVND (reference sequence). Trimming took off 3 bases at V and 6 bases at J, with 12 bases between the two ends. Here the CDR3 reads CASSIPGRLNEQFF. Written as DNA, the CDR3 is TGTGCCAGTAGTATTCCGGGACGTCTCAATGAGCAGTTCTTC.

The CDR3 loop reads CAWTRPPNAPLHF. CDR3 nucleotides: TGTGCCTGGACCCGGCCGCCTAACGCGCCCCTCCACTTT. V gene TRBV30 combines with J gene TRBJ1-6; D unresolved. Looked up from germline, CDR1 is GTSNPN and CDR2 is SVGIG (reference sequence). V was pared by 4 bases and J by 13 bases, with 17 bases between. This CDR3 spans 13 amino acids.

J is TRBJ2-5 and V is TRBV7-6; TRBD2 aligns across 8 bases. CDR1 SGHVS and CDR2 FNYEAQ come from the germline V gene. This CDR3 comprises 15 residues. The V gene end was trimmed by 6 bases and the J gene end by 1 base; junction bases not matched to a gene: 7. The CDR3 region has the DNA TGTGCCAGCAGGCGGGGGGCACCTCTCCAAGAGACCCAGTACTTC. This sequence encodes CASRRGAPLQETQYF.

The chain links TRBV2 to TRBJ2-1; D is unresolved. The CDR3 has 14 amino acids. CDR1 is SNHLY, CDR2 FYNNEI, per germline. Trimming pared 2 bases from V and 0 bases from J, leaving 5 bases between. This CDR3 is CASSEQSSYNEQFF. CDR3 bases: TGTGCCAGCAGTGAACAGAGCTCCTACAATGAGCAGTTCTTC. The variable domain in full, with the rest retrieved from reference TRBV2 and TRBJ2-1, is EPEVTQTPSHQVTQMGQEVILRCVPISNHLYFYWYRQILGQKVEFLVSFYNNEISEKSEIFDDQFSVERPDGSNFTLKIRSTKLEDSAMYFCASSEQSSYNEQFFGPGTRLTVL.

The chain links TRBV9 to TRBJ2-1; 9 bases agree with TRBD2. V was clipped by 0 bases and J by 0 bases; unmatched bases: 4. Germline values: CDR1 SGDLS, CDR2 YYNGEE. The CDR3 length is 17 residues. The CDR3 sequence is CASSVVGSGSSYNEQFF. In DNA form, the CDR3 reads TGTGCCAGCAGCGTAGTGGGTAGCGGGAGCTCCTACAATGAGCAGTTCTTC.

This clone was detected once. V gene TRBV6-5 combines with J gene TRBJ1-2; 9 bases are shared with TRBD1. V trimming: 5 bases; J trimming: 5 bases; junction bases outside the gene matches: 6. This CDR3 contains 14 residues. Looked up from germline, CDR1 is MNHEY and CDR2 is SVGAGI. CDR3 DNA: TGTGCCAGCAGTCTCGGACAGGGGTCTTATGGCTACACCTTC. It encodes CASSLGQGSYGYTF.